The 22 T cell receptor beta chains listed next were all sequenced from one sample in a study of blood T cell repertoires in COVID-19. Profiling relied on immunoSEQ multiplex PCR, and the TCRdb table lists in-frame clones only, not all of them. The profile shows about 260,000 clones, approximately 90% of them singletons. The sequenced sample was PBMCs or T cells enriched from blood (not recorded which). Every receptor here comes from a man aged 50-60 years who had been exposed to COVID-19.

J is TRBJ1-1 and V is TRBV5-1; D not resolved. The V gene lost 1 base and the J gene lost 2 bases, with 9 bases spanning the gap. CDR3 length: 14 residues. Germline CDR1 is SGHRS and CDR2 is YFSETQ. The CDR3 spells CASSLPDPNTEAFF. CDR3 coding DNA: TGCGCCAGCAGCTTGCCAGATCCCAACACTGAAGCTTTCTTT.

The V call is TRBV14, the J call TRBJ1-1; the D is unclear. CDR3 size: 14 residues. Trimming left V 2 bases short and J 3 bases short, with 10 bases between. Germline V CDR1 and CDR2: SGHDN, FVKESK. The CDR3 sequence is CASSQTTGYTEAFF. In DNA, the CDR3 is TGTGCCAGCAGCCAAACGACGGGGTACACTGAAGCTTTCTTT.

V gene TRBV30 combines with J gene TRBJ1-5, with TRBD1 identical over 7 bases. CDR3 length equals 15 residues. CDR1 and CDR2 (germline): GTSNPN, SVGIG (reference sequence). After removal of 1 base from V and 4 bases from J, the junction contained 7 bases not matched to a gene. Written as DNA, the CDR3 is TGTGCCTGGAGTGCCGGGACAGCCTTAAATCAGCCCCAGCATTTT. The encoded protein is CAWSAGTALNQPQHF.

The CDR3 DNA is TGCGCCAGCAGCTTGGCCTCAGGGTCCGGCGCAACTAATGAAAAACTGTTTTTT. Protein product: CASSLASGSGATNEKLFF. The chain joins TRBV5-1 to TRBJ1-4, with a possible D match to TRBD1 (5 bases). The germline V and J ends were trimmed by 0 bases and 0 bases, with 15 bases remaining between them. The CDR3 extends over 18 amino acids. In germline, CDR1 is SGHRS, CDR2 YFSETQ.

For the CDR3, the DNA is TGTGCCAGCAGTTTTAGTACCTCCTACGAGCAGTACTTC. Amino acids: CASSFSTSYEQYF. The chain uses TRBV28 and TRBJ2-7; no firm D call. The CDR3 is 13 amino acids. V lost 3 bases and J 0 bases, leaving 6 bases between the germline ends. Germline CDR1 MDHEN, CDR2 SYDVKM.

The CDR3 DNA reads TGTGCCTGGAGTCCCGGCCAGGGGACCTATGGCTACACCTTC. It codes for CAWSPGQGTYGYTF. V gene TRBV30 combines with J gene TRBJ1-2; possibly TRBD1 for D (6 bases). The CDR3 runs to 14 residues. Germline-derived CDR1 and CDR2 are GTSNPN and SVGIG (reference sequence). The germline V and J ends were trimmed by 2 bases and 4 bases, with 14 bases remaining between them.

The CDR3, as DNA: TGTGCCAGTACCCGGGACAGGTACAATGAGCAGTTCTTC. It is translated as CASTRDRYNEQFF. The V and J genes are TRBV19 and TRBJ2-1; the match to TRBD1 covers 8 bases. V gave up 7 bases and J gave up 4 bases; unmatched junction bases: 3. This CDR3 contains 13 residues. Per the germline V gene, CDR1 is LNHDA and CDR2 is SQIVND (reference sequence).

The chain employs TRBV6-5 and TRBJ1-4; TRBD1 is a possible D gene (5 bases). Trimming cost V 0 bases and J 7 bases, with 12 bases left between them. Germline values: CDR1 MNHEY, CDR2 SVGAGI. This CDR3 contains 15 residues. The CDR3, as DNA: TGTGCCAGCAGTTACTCGAGTGTAGGGGTTGAAAAACTGTTTTTT. Translating gives CASSYSSVGVEKLFF.

The chain couples TRBV5-1 to TRBJ1-2; a possible D gene is TRBD1 (5 bases). Germline CDR1 is SGHRS and CDR2 is YFSETQ. This CDR3 comprises 14 residues. Trimming cost V 0 bases and J 8 bases, with 14 bases left between them. CDR3: CASSLGGLSSGYTF. The CDR3 DNA is TGCGCCAGCAGCTTGGGGGGCTTGTCGTCGGGCTACACCTTC.

The J gene is TRBJ1-2, the V gene TRBV25-1; the D gene is possibly TRBD1 (6 bases). CDR1 MGHDK and CDR2 SYGVNS come from the germline V gene. The CDR3 runs to 17 residues. V was cut by 0 bases and J by 1 base, with 15 bases left in between. In nucleotides, the CDR3 is TGTGCCAGCAGTGAATATGGTGGTTCAGGGGATAACTATGGCTACACCTTC. Encoded protein: CASSEYGGSGDNYGYTF.

The CDR3 protein is CASTLQGNTEAFF. As DNA, the CDR3 is TGCGCCAGCACCCTTCAGGGGAACACTGAAGCTTTCTTT. The J gene is TRBJ1-1, the V gene TRBV5-1; D is perhaps TRBD1 (5 bases). Germline CDR1 SGHRS, CDR2 YFSETQ. V dropped 6 bases and J dropped 1 base, with 10 bases sitting between them. The CDR3 covers 13 residues.

The V gene is TRBV7-6, the J gene TRBJ2-5, with 12 bases identical to TRBD2. With 0 bases clipped from V and 4 bases from J, the junction kept 3 bases outside the gene matches. The CDR3 contains 16 residues. From germline, CDR1 is SGHVS and CDR2 FNYEAQ. CDR3 nucleotide sequence: TGTGCCAGCAGCTTAGCGACTAGCGGGGGTGGAGAGACCCAGTACTTC. Amino acid sequence: CASSLATSGGGETQYF. The whole variable domain, remainder taken from reference TRBV7-6 and TRBJ2-5, is GAGVSQSPRYKVTKRGQDVALRCDPISGHVSLYWYRQALGQGPEFLTYFNYEAQQDKSGLPNDRFSAERPEGSISTLTIQRTEQRDSAMYRCASSLATSGGGETQYFGPGTRLLVL.

The chain has TRBV2 and TRBJ2-2, with 10 bases that match TRBD2. The CDR3 covers 17 residues. The germline V gene encodes CDR1 SNHLY and CDR2 FYNNEI. J was trimmed by 2 bases and V by 3 bases; bases with no gene match: 6. As DNA, the CDR3 is TGTGCCAGCAGTGATAGCCTAGCGGGGGAAAACACCGGGGAGCTGTTTTTT. Amino acids: CASSDSLAGENTGELFF. The entire variable domain, with the rest obtained from reference TRBV2 and TRBJ2-2, is as follows: EPEVTQTPSHQVTQMGQEVILRCVPISNHLYFYWYRQILGQKVEFLVSFYNNEISEKSEIFDDQFSVERPDGSNFTLKIRSTKLEDSAMYFCASSDSLAGENTGELFFGEGSRLTVL.

This rearrangement joins TRBV19 to TRBJ1-5; 7 nucleotides agree with TRBD1. The germline V gene encodes CDR1 LNHDA and CDR2 SQIVND (reference sequence). After removal of 6 bases from V and 7 bases from J, the junction contained 9 bases not matched to a gene. The CDR3 length is 14 residues. CDR3 region: CASRFDRAVQPQHF. CDR3 in DNA: TGTGCCAGTAGATTCGACAGGGCTGTGCAGCCCCAGCATTTT.

CDR3 in amino acids: CASSHVTGAANEKLFF. The CDR3 DNA reads TGTGCCAGCAGCCATGTAACAGGGGCTGCCAATGAAAAACTGTTTTTT. This rearrangement joins TRBV3-1 (or the pseudogene TRBV3-2) to TRBJ1-4; 7 bases agree with TRBD1. Germline CDR1 is LGHDT and CDR2 is YNNKEL (reference sequence). This CDR3 is 16 amino acids long. Trimming at V came to 3 bases and at J to 5 bases, leaving 9 bases not matched to a gene.

The genes are TRBV5-1 and TRBJ1-1, with 9 bases matching TRBD1. Germline trimming cut 4 bases from V and 4 bases from J; bases unmatched to any gene: 8. The CDR3 has 15 amino acids. CDR1 is SGHRS and CDR2 is YFSETQ in the germline V gene. CDR3 loop: CASSRTGVVSTEAFF. For the CDR3, the DNA is TGCGCCAGCAGCAGGACAGGGGTGGTTAGCACTGAAGCTTTCTTT. The variable domain in full, completed from reference TRBV5-1 and TRBJ1-1, reads KAGVTQTPRYLIKTRGQQVTLSCSPISGHRSVSWYQQTPGQGLQFLFEYFSETQRNKGNFPGRFSGRQFSNSRSEMNVSTLELGDSALYLCASSRTGVVSTEAFFGQGTRLTVV.

The gene calls are TRBV7-2 and TRBJ2-2; D gene ambiguous. Germline V lookup: CDR1 SGHTA, CDR2 FQGNSA. V was clipped by 5 bases and J by 2 bases, with 6 bases between them. The CDR3 has 13 amino acids. The CDR3 spells CASSPINTGELFF. In DNA form, the CDR3 reads TGTGCCAGCAGCCCTATTAACACCGGGGAGCTGTTTTTT.

The V call is TRBV4-2, the J call TRBJ1-6, with D uncertain. Germline V gene data show CDR1 as LGHNA and CDR2 as YNFKEQ. The CDR3 runs 16 residues. Trimming removed 1 base from V and 10 bases from J, with 17 bases in between. The CDR3 sequence is CASSQAQTYSGSPLHF. CDR3 nucleotide sequence: TGTGCCAGCAGCCAAGCCCAGACGTATTCGGGATCACCCCTCCACTTT.

The chain carries TRBV12-5 and TRBJ2-1; 9 bases agree with TRBD1. Germline V lookup: CDR1 LGHNT, CDR2 FRNRAP. This CDR3 is built from 15 residues. The V gene end was trimmed by 5 bases and the J gene end by 2 bases; junction bases not matched to a gene: 4. CDR3: CASGPGQGTYNEQFF. The CDR3 DNA sequence: TGTGCTAGTGGTCCCGGACAGGGGACCTACAATGAGCAGTTCTTC.

The V and J genes are TRBV18 and TRBJ2-4; TRBD2 aligns across 7 bases. CDR1 KGHSH and CDR2 LQKENI come from the germline V gene. The CDR3 extends over 14 amino acids. The ends lost 3 bases at V and 7 bases at J; junction bases unmatched: 6. The DNA for the CDR3 is TGTGCCAGCTCACCGCGGGACGGGGGGAACATTCAGTACTTC. Its translation: CASSPRDGGNIQYF.

This clone was seen just once. The CDR3 is CASSGDRGLYGYTF. CDR3 bases: TGTGCCAGCAGTGGGGACAGGGGGCTTTATGGCTACACCTTC. This chain connects TRBV27 to TRBJ1-2; 12 positions match TRBD1. CDR1 is MNHEY and CDR2 is SMNVEV in the germline V gene (reference sequence). The CDR3 runs 14 residues. V was clipped by 5 bases and J by 5 bases; unmatched bases: 3.

The chain employs TRBV27 and TRBJ1-2; 8 nucleotides agree with TRBD1. CDR1 is MNHEY and CDR2 is SMNVEV in the germline V gene (reference sequence). This CDR3 has 15 amino acids. V was pared by 5 bases and J by 1 base, with 6 bases of the junction left unmatched. CDR3 DNA sequence: TGTGCCAGCAGTCCGGGACAGGCGGGTAACTATGGCTACACCTTC. This encodes CASSPGQAGNYGYTF.